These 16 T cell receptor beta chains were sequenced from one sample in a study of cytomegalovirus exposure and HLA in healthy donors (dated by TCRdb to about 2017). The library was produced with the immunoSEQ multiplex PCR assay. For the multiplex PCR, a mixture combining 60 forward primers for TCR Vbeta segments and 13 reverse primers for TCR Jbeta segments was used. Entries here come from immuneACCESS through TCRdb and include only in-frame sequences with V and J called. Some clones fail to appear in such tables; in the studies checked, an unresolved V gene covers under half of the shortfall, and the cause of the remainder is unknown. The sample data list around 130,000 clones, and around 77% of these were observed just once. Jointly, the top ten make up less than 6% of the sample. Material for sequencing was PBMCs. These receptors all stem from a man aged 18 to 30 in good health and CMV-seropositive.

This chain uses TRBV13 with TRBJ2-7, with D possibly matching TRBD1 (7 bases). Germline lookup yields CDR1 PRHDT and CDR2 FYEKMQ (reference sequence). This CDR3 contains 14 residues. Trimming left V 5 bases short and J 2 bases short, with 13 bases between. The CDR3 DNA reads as TGTGCCAGCAGCCCGGGGGACAGACCCTACGAGCAGTACTTC. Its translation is CASSPGDRPYEQYF.

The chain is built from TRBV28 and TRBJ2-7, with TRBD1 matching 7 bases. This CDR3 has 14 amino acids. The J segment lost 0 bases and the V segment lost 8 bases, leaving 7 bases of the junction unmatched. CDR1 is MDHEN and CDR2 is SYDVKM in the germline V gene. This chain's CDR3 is CASLSGGSSYEQYF. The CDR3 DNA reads TGTGCCAGCTTATCAGGGGGAAGCTCCTACGAGCAGTACTTC.

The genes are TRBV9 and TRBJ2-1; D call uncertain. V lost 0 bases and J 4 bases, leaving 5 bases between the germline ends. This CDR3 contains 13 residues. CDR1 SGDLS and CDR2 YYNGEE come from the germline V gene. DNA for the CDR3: TGTGCCAGCAGCGTAGCAGTATACAATGAGCAGTTCTTC. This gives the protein CASSVAVYNEQFF.

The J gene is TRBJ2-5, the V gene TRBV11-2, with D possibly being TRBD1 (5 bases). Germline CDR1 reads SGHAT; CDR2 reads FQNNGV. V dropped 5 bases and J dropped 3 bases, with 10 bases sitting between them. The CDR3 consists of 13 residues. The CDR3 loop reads CASSRDRKETQYF. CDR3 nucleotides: TGTGCCAGCAGCCGTGACAGAAAAGAGACCCAGTACTTC.

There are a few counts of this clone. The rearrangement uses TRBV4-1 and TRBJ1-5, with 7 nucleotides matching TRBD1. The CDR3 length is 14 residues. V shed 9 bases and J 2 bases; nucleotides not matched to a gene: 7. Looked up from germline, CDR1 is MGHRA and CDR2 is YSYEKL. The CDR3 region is CASRDSDGNQPQHF. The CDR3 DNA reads TGCGCCAGTCGGGACAGCGACGGCAATCAGCCCCAGCATTTT.

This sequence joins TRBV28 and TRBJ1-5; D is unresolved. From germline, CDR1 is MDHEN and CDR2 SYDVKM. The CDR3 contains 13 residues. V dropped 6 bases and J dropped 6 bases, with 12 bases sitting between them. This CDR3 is CASRRGKAQPQHF. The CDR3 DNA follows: TGTGCCAGCAGGAGAGGGAAGGCTCAGCCCCAGCATTTT.

In DNA form, the CDR3 reads TGTGCCAGCAGCCAAGGATTACTAGCGGGAGCTCCCTCCTACAATGAGCAGTTCTTC. Residues: CASSQGLLAGAPSYNEQFF. The rearrangement links TRBV14 to TRBJ2-1; TRBD2 aligns across 11 bases. CDR3 size: 19 residues. From germline, CDR1 is SGHDN and CDR2 FVKESK. The J segment lost 0 bases and the V segment lost 1 base, leaving 8 bases of the junction unmatched.

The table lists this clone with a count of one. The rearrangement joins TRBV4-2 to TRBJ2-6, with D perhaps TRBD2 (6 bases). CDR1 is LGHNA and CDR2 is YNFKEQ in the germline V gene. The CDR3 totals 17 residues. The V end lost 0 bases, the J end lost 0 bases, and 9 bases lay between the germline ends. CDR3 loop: CASSQDSGFSGANVLTF. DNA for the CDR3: TGTGCCAGCAGCCAAGATAGCGGCTTCTCTGGGGCCAACGTCCTGACTTTC.

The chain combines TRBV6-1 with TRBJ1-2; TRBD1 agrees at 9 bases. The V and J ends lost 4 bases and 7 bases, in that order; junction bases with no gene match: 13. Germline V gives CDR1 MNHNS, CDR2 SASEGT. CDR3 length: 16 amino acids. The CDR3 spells CASSVRDRAGGGGYTF. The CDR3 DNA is TGTGCCAGCAGTGTACGGGACAGGGCAGGGGGTGGTGGCTACACCTTC.

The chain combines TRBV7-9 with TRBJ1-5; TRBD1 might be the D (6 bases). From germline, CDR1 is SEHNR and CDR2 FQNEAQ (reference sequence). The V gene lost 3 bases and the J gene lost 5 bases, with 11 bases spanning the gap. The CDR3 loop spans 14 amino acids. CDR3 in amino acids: CASSFTGRDQPQHF. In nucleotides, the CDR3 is TGTGCCAGCAGCTTCACAGGGAGGGATCAGCCCCAGCATTTT.

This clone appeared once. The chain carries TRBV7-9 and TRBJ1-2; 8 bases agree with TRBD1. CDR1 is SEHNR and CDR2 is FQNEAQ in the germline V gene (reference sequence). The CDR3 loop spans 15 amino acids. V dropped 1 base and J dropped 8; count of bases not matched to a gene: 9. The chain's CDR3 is CASSLGVGQGCGYTF. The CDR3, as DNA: TGTGCCAGCAGCTTAGGGGTAGGACAGGGTTGCGGCTACACCTTC.

The CDR3 loop is CSIWTGGNTEAFF. The CDR3 nucleotides are TGCAGCATCTGGACAGGGGGGAACACTGAAGCTTTCTTT. The chain links TRBV29-1 to TRBJ1-1; 10 bases are shared with TRBD1. This CDR3 is 13 amino acids long. J gave up 1 base and V 8 bases, and 4 bases lay outside the gene matches. CDR1 is SQVTM and CDR2 is ANQGSEA in the germline V gene. The full variable domain, completed using reference TRBV29-1 and TRBJ1-1, is SAVISQKPSRDICQRGTSLTIQCQVDSQVTMMFWYRQQPGQSLTLIATANQGSEATYESGFVIDKFPISRPNLTFSTLTVSNMSPEDSSIYLCSIWTGGNTEAFFGQGTRLTVV.

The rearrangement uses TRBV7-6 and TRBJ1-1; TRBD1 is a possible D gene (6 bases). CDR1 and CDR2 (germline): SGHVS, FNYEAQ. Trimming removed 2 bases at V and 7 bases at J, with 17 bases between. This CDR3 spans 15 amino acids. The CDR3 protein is CASSLPQEGGNEAFF. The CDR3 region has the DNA TGTGCCAGCAGCTTACCGCAGGAGGGGGGGAATGAAGCTTTCTTT.

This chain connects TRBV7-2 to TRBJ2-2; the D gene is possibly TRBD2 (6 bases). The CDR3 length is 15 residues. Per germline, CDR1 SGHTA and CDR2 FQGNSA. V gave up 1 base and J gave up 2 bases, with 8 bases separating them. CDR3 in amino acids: CASSLGLGNTGELFF. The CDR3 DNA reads TGTGCCAGCAGCTTAGGACTAGGAAACACCGGGGAGCTGTTTTTT.

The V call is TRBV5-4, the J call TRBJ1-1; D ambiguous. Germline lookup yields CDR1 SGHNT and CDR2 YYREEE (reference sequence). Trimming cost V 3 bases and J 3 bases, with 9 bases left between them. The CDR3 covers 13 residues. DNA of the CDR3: TGTGCCAGCAGCTCCGACATTGACACTGAAGCTTTCTTT. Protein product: CASSSDIDTEAFF.

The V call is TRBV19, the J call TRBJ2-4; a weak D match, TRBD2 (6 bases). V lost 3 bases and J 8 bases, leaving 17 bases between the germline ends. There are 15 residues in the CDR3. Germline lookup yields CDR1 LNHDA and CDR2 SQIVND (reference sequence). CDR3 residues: CASSINPGIADIQYF. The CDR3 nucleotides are TGTGCCAGTAGTATTAATCCGGGGATAGCGGACATTCAGTACTTC.